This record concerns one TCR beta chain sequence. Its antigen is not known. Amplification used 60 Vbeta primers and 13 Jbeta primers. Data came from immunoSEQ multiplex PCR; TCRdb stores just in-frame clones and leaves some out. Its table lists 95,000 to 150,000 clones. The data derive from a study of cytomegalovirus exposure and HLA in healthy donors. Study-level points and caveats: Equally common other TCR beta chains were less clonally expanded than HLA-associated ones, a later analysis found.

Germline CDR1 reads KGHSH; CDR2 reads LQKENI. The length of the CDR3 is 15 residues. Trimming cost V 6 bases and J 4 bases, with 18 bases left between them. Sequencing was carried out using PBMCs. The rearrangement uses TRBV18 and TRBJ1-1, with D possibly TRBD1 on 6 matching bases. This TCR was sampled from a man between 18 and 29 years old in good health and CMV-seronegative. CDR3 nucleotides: TGTGCCAGCTCGGATCAAGTGCAGGGGCGCACTGAAGCTTTCTTT. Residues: CASSDQVQGRTEAFF.